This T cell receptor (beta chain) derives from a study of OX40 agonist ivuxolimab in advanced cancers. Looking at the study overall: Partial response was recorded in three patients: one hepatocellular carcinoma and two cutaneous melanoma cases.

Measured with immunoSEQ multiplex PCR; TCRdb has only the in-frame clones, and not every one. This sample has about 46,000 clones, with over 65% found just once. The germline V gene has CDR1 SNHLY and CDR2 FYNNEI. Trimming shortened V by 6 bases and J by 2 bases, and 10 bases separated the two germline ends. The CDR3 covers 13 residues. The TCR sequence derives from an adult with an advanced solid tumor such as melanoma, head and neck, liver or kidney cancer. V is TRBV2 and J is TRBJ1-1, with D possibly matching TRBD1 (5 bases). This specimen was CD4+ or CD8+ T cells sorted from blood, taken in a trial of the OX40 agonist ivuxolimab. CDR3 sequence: CASRLGLNTEAFF. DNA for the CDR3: TGTGCCAGCAGATTGGGACTAAACACTGAAGCTTTCTTT.